The source of this T cell receptor beta chain is a study of identical twins. CDR1 MNHEY and CDR2 SVGAGI come from the germline V gene. The CDR3 has 16 amino acids. V dropped 0 bases and J dropped 3 bases, with 14 bases sitting between them. Each CDR3 protein is one row after TCRdb ran MiXCR on the 5' RACE reads. The top ten hold 1.5% to 2% of the sample, which has around 960,000 distinct CDR3 sequences, approximately 13% seen once. This clonotype was counted only a few times. These data were also reused for a study on yellow fever vaccine responses in identical twins.

Sequencing was carried out using PBMCs. The rearrangement uses TRBV6-5 and TRBJ2-5, with unresolved D. The sequence was obtained from a woman under 30 in good health. This CDR3 is CASSYSSRQAKETQYF. CDR3 coding DNA: TGTGCCAGCAGTTACTCTTCTCGCCAGGCCAAAGAGACCCAGTACTTC.